These T cell receptor beta chains were read from a single sample in a study of blood T cell repertoires in COVID-19. The protocol was immunoSEQ multiplex PCR, while the TCRdb copy is restricted to in-frame clones and leaves out a portion. The sample yields under 250,000 clones, around 90% seen once. Sequenced: peripheral blood. The receptors here all came from an older man with acute or convalescent COVID-19. Each CDR3 is given with its conserved first and last residue. D genes are given only for firm matches. Some rows have no size entry. The others give once, few or many, or a class for an expanded clone.

-,TRBV9,TRBJ1-5,TRBD1,TGTGCCAGCAGCGTAGAGGCCAGGGGGTACAATCAGCCCCAGCATTTT,CASSVEARGYNQPQHF
-,TRBV27,TRBJ1-5,-,TGTGCCAGCAGTTCAGGGTATAGCAATCAGCCCCAGCATTTT,CASSSGYSNQPQHF
-,TRBV4-3,TRBJ2-2,-,TGCGCCAGCAGCCAAGATCCACTGAACACCGGGGAGCTGTTTTTT,CASSQDPLNTGELFF
few,TRBV7-9,TRBJ2-7,-,TGTGCCAGCAGCTTAGCGGGGGGTCCTTCCTACGAGCAGTACTTC,CASSLAGGPSYEQYF
-,TRBV7-9,TRBJ2-3,-,TGTGCCAGCAGCCCCTACTCCGGGACTCGAAGCACAGATACGCAGTATTTT,CASSPYSGTRSTDTQYF
-,TRBV5-1,TRBJ1-2,-,TGCGCCAGCAGCTTGGAAGTAAGGCAGGGCGGAGATGGCTACACCTTC,CASSLEVRQGGDGYTF
-,TRBV6-5,TRBJ2-1,-,TGTGCCAGCCGTCCAGTACGCAATGAGCAGTTCTTC,CASRPVRNEQFF
-,TRBV19,TRBJ2-1,TRBD2,TGTGCCAGTAAACTAGCGGGAAGGAATGAGCAGTTCTTC,CASKLAGRNEQFF
-,TRBV19,TRBJ2-2,TRBD1,TGTGCCAGTAGTATCGGACAGGGTTCCGGGGAGCTGTTTTTT,CASSIGQGSGELFF
-,TRBV27,TRBJ1-6,-,TGTGCCAGCAGTTTATCGAGGCCTGGGGCCTCACCCCTCCACTTT,CASSLSRPGASPLHF
-,TRBV9,TRBJ2-2,-,TGTGCCAGCAGCCCCCCCCTGGGGGAGCTGTTTTTT,CASSPPLGELFF
-,TRBV28,TRBJ2-7,-,TGTGCCAGCAGTTTAGCAGGGAAGGAGCAGTACTTC,CASSLAGKEQYF
-,TRBV18,TRBJ1-2,TRBD1,TGTGCCAGCTCACCATCACAGGGGGTTGGCTACACCTTC,CASSPSQGVGYTF
-,TRBV9,TRBJ1-1,-,TGTGCCAGCAGCGTACGTGGACAGCAGAACACTGAAGCTTTCTTT,CASSVRGQQNTEAFF
-,TRBV6-1,TRBJ1-2,-,TGTGCCAGCAGTGAAGCACGGCAGGCTATTTATGGCTACACCTTC,CASSEARQAIYGYTF
-,TRBV4-3,TRBJ1-2,-,TGCGCCAGCAGCCAAGTCCAGACAGCTTATGGCTACACCTTC,CASSQVQTAYGYTF
-,TRBV7-9,TRBJ2-3,TRBD2,TGTGCCAGCAGCTTAAGTATCGTTAGCGGGGGCACAGATACGCAGTATTTT,CASSLSIVSGGTDTQYF
-,TRBV6-4,TRBJ2-6,TRBD1,TGTGCCAGCAGTGACTCGTACGGACAGGGTCACTCTGGGGCCAACGTCCTGACTTTC,CASSDSYGQGHSGANVLTF
-,TRBV7-8,TRBJ2-6,TRBD1,TGTGCCAGCAGCTTAAATTTGGGACAGGGAGCAACTGGGGCCAACGTCCTGACTTTC,CASSLNLGQGATGANVLTF
-,TRBV19,TRBJ1-5,-,TGTGCCAGCCGGCCGGGACAATATCAGCCCCAGCATTTT,CASRPGQYQPQHF
-,TRBV9,TRBJ1-3,TRBD1,TGTGCCAGCAGCGTAGGACAGGGCCGACACGCGATGGGAAACACCATATATTTT,CASSVGQGRHAMGNTIYF
-,TRBV19,TRBJ2-1,TRBD2,TGTGCCAGTGCCAGCGGGAGGTACAATGAGCAGTTCTTC,CASASGRYNEQFF